This T cell receptor (beta chain) was identified in a study of blood T cell repertoires in COVID-19. Germline V gene lookup returns CDR1 SGHRS and CDR2 YFSETQ. V lost 0 bases and J 6 bases, leaving 10 bases between the germline ends. This CDR3 is 14 amino acids long. Produced via immunoSEQ multiplex PCR; TCRdb's table is partial and in-frame only. This repertoire shows 100,000 to 150,000 clones, roughly 80% found once; its top ten account for roughly 15%. The V gene is TRBV5-1, the J gene TRBJ1-5, with D uncertain. The sequence was collected from a woman aged 50 to 60 with acute or convalescent COVID-19. Sequences were obtained from peripheral blood. Here the CDR3 reads CASSLEGGSQPQHF. As DNA, the CDR3 is TGCGCCAGCAGCTTGGAAGGAGGAAGTCAGCCCCAGCATTTT.